Given below is one T cell receptor (beta chain) in context. These data come from a study of cytotoxic CD8 clonotypes in ibrutinib-treated CLL. The V and J ends lost 6 bases and 4 bases respectively, with 18 bases between them. This CDR3 spans 15 amino acids. The germline gives CDR1 MDHEN, CDR2 SYDVKM. Repertoires were generated with immunoSEQ multiplex PCR, while TCRdb's copy carries only in-frame clones and drops some. The sample yields about 57,000 clones, around 60% seen once. V gene TRBV28 combines with J gene TRBJ2-5; unclear D gene. Sequenced here: PBMCs, sampled after 24 months of ibrutinib treatment. The clonotype originates from a human donor with chronic lymphocytic leukemia. This CDR3 is CASRAGTHMRETQYF. The CDR3 DNA reads TGTGCCAGCAGGGCCGGAACCCATATGAGAGAGACCCAGTACTTC. Full variable domain (outside the CDR3, taken from reference TRBV28 and TRBJ2-5): DVKVTQSSRYLVKRTGEKVFLECVQDMDHENMFWYRQDPGLGLRLIYFSYDVKMKEKGDIPEGYSVSREKKERFSLILESASTNQTSMYLCASRAGTHMRETQYFGPGTRLLVL.